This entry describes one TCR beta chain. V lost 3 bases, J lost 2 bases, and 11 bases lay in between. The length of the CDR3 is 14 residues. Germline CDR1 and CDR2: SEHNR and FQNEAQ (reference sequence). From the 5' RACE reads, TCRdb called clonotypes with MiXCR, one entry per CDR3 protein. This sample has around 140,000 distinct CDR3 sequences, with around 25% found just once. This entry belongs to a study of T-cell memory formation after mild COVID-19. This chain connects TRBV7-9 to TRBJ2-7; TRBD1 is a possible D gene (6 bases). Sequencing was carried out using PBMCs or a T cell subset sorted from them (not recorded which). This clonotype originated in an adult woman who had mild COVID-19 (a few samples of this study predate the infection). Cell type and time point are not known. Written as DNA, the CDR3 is TGTGCCAGCAGCTTGCTAGGGGGACCCTACGAGCAGTACTTC. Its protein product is CASSLLGGPYEQYF.